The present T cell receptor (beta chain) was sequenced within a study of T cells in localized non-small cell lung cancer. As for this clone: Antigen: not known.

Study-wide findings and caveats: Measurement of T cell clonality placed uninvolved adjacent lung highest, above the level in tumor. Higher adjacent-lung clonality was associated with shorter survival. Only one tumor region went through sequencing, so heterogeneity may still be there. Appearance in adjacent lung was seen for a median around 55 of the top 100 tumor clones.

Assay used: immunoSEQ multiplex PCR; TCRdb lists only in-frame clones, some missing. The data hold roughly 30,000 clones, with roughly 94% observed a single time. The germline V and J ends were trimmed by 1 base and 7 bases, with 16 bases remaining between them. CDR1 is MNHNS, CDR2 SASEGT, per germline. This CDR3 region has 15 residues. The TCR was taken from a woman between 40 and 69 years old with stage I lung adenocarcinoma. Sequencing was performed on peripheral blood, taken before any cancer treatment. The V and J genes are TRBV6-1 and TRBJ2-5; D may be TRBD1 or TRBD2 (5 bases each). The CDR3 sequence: CASSEGGTRRSTQYF. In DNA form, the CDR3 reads TGTGCCAGCAGTGAAGGGGGGACGAGGCGATCGACCCAGTACTTC.